Shown below are 10 T cell receptor beta chains from a single sample sequenced in a study of OX40 agonist ivuxolimab in advanced cancers. Clones were read by immunoSEQ multiplex PCR, and TCRdb kept only the in-frame ones, dropping some. The sample lists about 20,000 clones, 70% to 90% occurring once. The sequenced sample was CD4+ or CD8+ T cells sorted from blood, obtained in a trial of the OX40 agonist ivuxolimab. Receptors were obtained from an adult with an advanced solid tumor such as melanoma, head and neck, liver or kidney cancer.

The chain has TRBV19 and TRBJ1-1; a weak D match, TRBD1 (5 bases). CDR1 and CDR2 (germline): LNHDA, SQIVND (reference sequence). V shed 3 bases and J shed 1 base, with 9 bases lying between them. CDR3 size: 14 residues. CDR3 bases: TGTGCCAGTAGTATTGGGCAGGGGAACACTGAAGCTTTCTTT. Translated, it gives CASSIGQGNTEAFF.

The J gene is TRBJ2-7, the V gene TRBV6-5; TRBD2 matches 13 bases. V gave up 6 bases and J gave up 7 bases; unmatched junction bases: 3. The length of the CDR3 is 13 residues. Germline-derived CDR1 and CDR2 are MNHEY and SVGAGI. The DNA of the CDR3 is TGTGCCAGCAGGACTAGCGGGGGGCATGAGCAGTACTTC. Its protein product is CASRTSGGHEQYF.

This clone showed up just a few times. This chain links TRBV27 with TRBJ2-1, with D possibly being TRBD1 (6 bases). This CDR3 contains 14 residues. Germline lookup yields CDR1 MNHEY and CDR2 SMNVEV (reference sequence). Trimming took off 7 bases at V and 4 bases at J, with 14 bases between the two ends. CDR3 nucleotides: TGTGCCAGCACCTTACAGGGAGCTTACAATGAGCAGTTCTTC. The encoded protein is CASTLQGAYNEQFF.

The chain uses TRBV19 and TRBJ2-5; D might be TRBD1 or TRBD2, each matching 6 bases. Germline CDR1 LNHDA, CDR2 SQIVND (reference sequence). The CDR3 is 14 residues long. The V gene lost 4 bases and the J gene lost 4 bases, with 13 bases spanning the gap. CDR3 sequence: CASSRGGTPETQYF. CDR3 sequence (DNA): TGTGCCAGTAGTAGAGGGGGGACACCAGAGACCCAGTACTTC.

This chain uses TRBV2 with TRBJ1-2, with TRBD1 matching over 10 bases. Per the germline V gene, CDR1 is SNHLY and CDR2 is FYNNEI. The trim removed 2 bases at V and 4 bases at J, leaving 10 bases unmatched. This CDR3 comprises 17 residues. The CDR3 DNA reads TGTGCCAGCAGTGAACCGGGACAGGGGCTTAGCAGCTATGGCTACACCTTC. Translation gives CASSEPGQGLSSYGYTF.

The CDR3 DNA follows: TGTGCCAGCAGCCAAGAAGGGGGTTTGTGGGGCCAAGAGACCCAGTACTTC. Its translation is CASSQEGGLWGQETQYF. This sequence joins TRBV14 and TRBJ2-5; D is perhaps TRBD1 (6 bases). The CDR3 runs 17 residues. Per germline, CDR1 SGHDN and CDR2 FVKESK. V was trimmed by 0 bases and J by 1 base, leaving 15 bases between them.

The chain carries TRBV9 and TRBJ2-3; D remains ambiguous. The CDR3 extends over 15 amino acids. V lost 0 bases and J 3 bases, leaving 11 bases between the germline ends. Germline V gives CDR1 SGDLS, CDR2 YYNGEE. DNA for the CDR3: TGTGCCAGCAGCGTAGGGGGTGGACGAACAGATACGCAGTATTTT. It encodes CASSVGGGRTDTQYF.

The chain links TRBV9 to TRBJ2-3; 11 bases map to TRBD2. The germline gives CDR1 SGDLS, CDR2 YYNGEE. The trim removed 0 bases at V and 4 bases at J, leaving 4 bases unmatched. The CDR3 covers 16 residues. For the CDR3, the DNA is TGTGCCAGCAGCGTAGCGACTAGCGGGACTTCAGATACGCAGTATTTT. Translating it yields CASSVATSGTSDTQYF.

This rearrangement joins TRBV5-4 to TRBJ2-5, with 7 bases lining up with TRBD2. V shed 0 bases, J shed 4 bases, and the junction held 9 bases outside the gene matches. The CDR3 has 16 amino acids. Germline-derived CDR1 and CDR2 are SGHNT and YYREEE (reference sequence). For the CDR3, the DNA is TGTGCCAGCAGCTTGGGTGGGGGAGGGCGTTTAGAGACCCAGTACTTC. Amino acids: CASSLGGGGRLETQYF.

V usage is TRBV7-9 and J usage is TRBJ2-5; 7 bases match TRBD1. There are 15 residues in the CDR3. Unmatched junction bases numbered 3, after V lost 1 base and J lost 1 base. The germline CDR1 and CDR2 sequences are SEHNR and FQNEAQ (reference sequence). CDR3 amino acids: CASSLVAGGQETQYF. The DNA for the CDR3 is TGTGCCAGCAGCTTAGTGGCAGGGGGCCAAGAGACCCAGTACTTC.